The present T cell receptor beta chain was sequenced within a study of T cell responses to AZD1222 COVID-19 vaccine (dated by TCRdb to 2020 to 2023). Turning to the overall study: TCR sequencing covered fewer than 250 trial participants: 200 to 220 given two doses of AZD1222 and around 26 given two doses of MenACWY control vaccine. Trial participants were enrolled into age subgroups of 18-55, 56-69 and 70-plus years, which contained approximately 150, 28 and 58 TCR-sequenced participants, respectively. What the study reported, not specific to this receptor: Epitopes outside the regions mutated in the B.1.351 and B.1.1.7 variants were reportedly recognized by nearly half of the unique spike-specific TCRs. In the small 56-69-year group, the increase in depth fell short of significance, most likely because of low power. CD4 TCRs associated with the vaccine covered the entire spike protein, and the dominant responses were in regions 160-218 and 743-854. No day 14 peak-response samples were available, so repertoires were characterized only after the peak T cell response. Participants were mostly white British and included more females than males, and it was suggested by the authors that clonal diversity may have been underestimated. Only five or six AZD1222 recipients were SARS-CoV-2 seropositive at baseline, limiting conclusions about previously exposed vaccinees. After two AZD1222 doses, spike-specific TCR breadth and depth were significantly higher than at day 0 and than in MenACWY recipients.

The CDR3 regions of human TCRbeta chains were subjected to immunosequencing. In the original analysis: TCRs in the repertoires were compared against a reference library of SARS-CoV-2-specific TCRs that had been generated with the MIRA antigen-specificity platform. Breadth was defined as the fraction of unique TCRs that were SARS-CoV-2-associated, and depth was defined as the fraction of total T cells that were SARS-CoV-2-associated. Using the MIRA data, each spike-specific TCR was assigned both to the spike region to which the TCR was reactive and to a CD4 or CD8 class. Log10-transformed breadth and depth values were compared by one-way ANOVA with Sidak's multiple comparisons tests. TCRdb took this table from immuneACCESS and kept in-frame rearrangements with V and J called. Such tables lack part of the clones; where checked against another copy, unresolved V genes explain under half of the gap, and the rest is unexplained. That table is the source of V, J and clone size, and D and trimming were worked out from the DNA. Across this sample there are some 150,000 clones, with approximately 90% seen only once. About 7% of the sample is in the top ten clones.

In this sample, this clone turned up once. No cognate antigen has been identified for it. Possible read error: a much larger clone is one base away. The same CDR3 arises from other DNA sequences in this sample as well. Sample time point, as interpreted from the label and publication: sample from adult after SARS-CoV-2 infection, after symptom onset. Two convalescent COVID-19 patients, sampled after symptom onset from adults with prior SARS-CoV-2 infection, were also TCR-sequenced for comparison. The germline V gene (reference sequence) supplies CDR1 MNHEY and CDR2 SMNVEV. Reading from cysteine to phenylalanine, the CDR3 counts 14 amino acids. Of all the DNA, just the CDR3 is kept, 42 bases in frame from base 1. The V and J ends are trimmed by 2 bases and 2 bases, leaving 10 bases between them.

The rearrangement combines TRBV27 with TRBJ2-7; a confident D gene designation cannot be given. This specimen consisted of peripheral blood, obtained after recovery from COVID-19. The receptor was isolated from an adult who had recovered from COVID-19. The CDR3 loop reads CASSLGPAAYEQYF. The sequenced DNA is TGTGCCAGCAGTTTAGGTCCGGCTGCCTACGAGCAGTACTTC.